Listed below are T cell receptor beta chains from one sample, sequenced in a study of T cells in Graves' hyperthyroidism and ophthalmopathy. TCRdb re-derived calls from the multiplex PCR reads in MiXCR, one entry per CDR3 protein. The sample holds around 190,000 distinct CDR3 sequences; roughly a sixth are singletons and the top ten take roughly 55%. Sequenced material: blood. The receptors were sampled from a woman aged 45 to 65 with Graves' hyperthyroidism. Both conserved end residues are part of each CDR3. The D gene is left open where the match is weak. The size entry is marked missing in some rows and otherwise reads once, few, many or a size class.

d_gene	abundance	v_gene	j_gene	CDR3nt	CDR3aa
-	many	TRBV7-2	TRBJ2-2	TGTGCCAGCAGCCCAGCCGCGGGTCACGGGGAGCTGTTTTTT	CASSPAAGHGELFF
-	-	TRBV6-1	TRBJ2-1	TGTGCCAGCAGTGTAGAAGGGGTTTCCCACAATGAGCAGTTCTTC	CASSVEGVSHNEQFF
TRBD2	many	TRBV11-3	TRBJ2-7	TGTGCCAGCAGCCGAGGGCTAGCGGGAGGTATCGAGCAGTACTTC	CASSRGLAGGIEQYF
-	-	TRBV20-1	TRBJ2-3	TGCAGTGCTAGAGATTGGACAATCCATCCGGCAGATACGCAGTATTTT	CSARDWTIHPADTQYF
-	-	TRBV7-6	TRBJ2-6	TGTGCCAGCAGCTTAGCAGCGTTCCTCGGGGCCAACGTCCTGACTTTC	CASSLAAFLGANVLTF
-	many	TRBV5-1	TRBJ1-1	TGCGCCAGCAGCTTAGGGGCAGTGGAGAACACTGAAGCTTTCTTT	CASSLGAVENTEAFF
-	many	TRBV4-1	TRBJ2-2	TGCGCCAGCAGCCAAGTGTCCTCAAACACCGGGGAGCTGTTTTTT	CASSQVSSNTGELFF
TRBD2	many	TRBV11-2	TRBJ2-3	TGTGCCAGCAGCTTAGCCCTAAGACTAGCGGGAGGGAGCACAGATACGCAGTATTTT	CASSLALRLAGGSTDTQYF
-	-	TRBV2	TRBJ2-3	TGTGCCAGCAGTGTCAGCATGCAGGAGGATACGCAGTATTTT	CASSVSMQEDTQYF
-	-	TRBV19	TRBJ1-4	TGTGCCAGTACCCAAGCGGCAACTAATGAAAAACTGTTTTTT	CASTQAATNEKLFF
TRBD1	-	TRBV6-2/TRBV6-3	TRBJ2-1	TGTGCCAGCAAAGAACAGGGGGCGGGCAATGAGCAGTTCTTC	CASKEQGAGNEQFF
-	-	TRBV3-1	TRBJ1-3	TGTGCCAGCAGCCAAAGCCTGCTCAGGATCTCTGGAAACACCATATATTTT	CASSQSLLRISGNTIYF
TRBD2	-	TRBV7-2	TRBJ2-1	TGTGCCAGCAGCTATCGGACTAGCGGGAGGAGTCCCTACAATGAGCAGTTCTTC	CASSYRTSGRSPYNEQFF
TRBD1	many	TRBV2	TRBJ2-1	TGTGCCAGCAGTGATCGGGACAGGGGTTACAATGAGCAGTTCTTC	CASSDRDRGYNEQFF
TRBD1	-	TRBV19	TRBJ2-1	TGTGCCAGTAGTACGTCGGGACAGGATCGTGAGCAGTTCTTC	CASSTSGQDREQFF
TRBD1	many	TRBV24-1	TRBJ1-2	TGTGCCACCAGTGATTATGGGACAGGGGCGACATATGGCTACACCTTC	CATSDYGTGATYGYTF
-	-	TRBV27	TRBJ1-6	TGTGCCAGCAGTTTAATGAGGGGTTATAATTCACCCCTCCACTTT	CASSLMRGYNSPLHF
TRBD1	many	TRBV29-1	TRBJ2-1	TGCAGCGTTGCACAGGGGAACAATGAGCAGTTCTTC	CSVAQGNNEQFF
TRBD1	-	TRBV5-1	TRBJ2-4	TGCGCCAGCAGCGTTTCCGGGACAGAAAACATTCAGTACTTC	CASSVSGTENIQYF
-	few	TRBV20-1	TRBJ2-5	TGCAGTGCTCTTCAGGGTACGGAAGAGACCCAGTACTTC	CSALQGTEETQYF
TRBD1	many	TRBV7-6	TRBJ1-1	TGTGCCAGCAGCACAGGGACAGCTGTGAACACTGAAGCTTTCTTT	CASSTGTAVNTEAFF
-	-	TRBV6-1	TRBJ1-2	TGTGCCAGCAGTGACGGACGGTACTATGGCTACACCTTC	CASSDGRYYGYTF
-	-	TRBV4-1	TRBJ2-3	TGCGCCAGCAGCCAGGACATCTTACGGAATACGCAGTATTTT	CASSQDILRNTQYF
-	many	TRBV28	TRBJ1-3	TGTGCCAGCAGGGTTACAGGGCAGTCCGGAAACACCATATATTTT	CASRVTGQSGNTIYF
-	-	TRBV28	TRBJ1-1	TGTGCCAGCAGAGGCAGTGGTTCACTCATGAACACTGAAGCTTTCTTT	CASRGSGSLMNTEAFF
-	few	TRBV6-1	TRBJ2-1	TGTGCCAGCAGTTACGCGCCCCAGACTAGCAATGAGCAGTTCTTC	CASSYAPQTSNEQFF
TRBD2	few	TRBV30	TRBJ2-1	TGTGCCTGGAGTGTATTAAGCCTAGCGGGAGGGTACAATGAGCAGTTCTTC	CAWSVLSLAGGYNEQFF
-	many	TRBV5-6	TRBJ2-1	TGTGCCAGCAGCTTGGTAGGGGTCATGAATGAGCAGTTCTTC	CASSLVGVMNEQFF
TRBD1	many	TRBV11-2	TRBJ2-7	TGTGCCAGCAGAGTCCCGGGACAGGGGGCGGGCTCCTACGAGCAGTACTTC	CASRVPGQGAGSYEQYF
-	-	TRBV28	TRBJ1-2	TGTGCCAGCAGGAAAACAGAGAACTATGGCTACACCTTC	CASRKTENYGYTF
TRBD1	many	TRBV7-3	TRBJ2-7	TGTGCCAGCAGCTTAACGGGGACAGGGGTTCCCTACGAGCAGTACTTC	CASSLTGTGVPYEQYF
TRBD2	many	TRBV14	TRBJ2-1	TGTGCCAGCAGCCAAGATCAGGGCGGGAGCTACAATGAGCAGTTCTTC	CASSQDQGGSYNEQFF
TRBD1	few	TRBV19	TRBJ2-2	TGTGCCAGTAGGCGAGACAGGGCGAACACCGGGGAGCTGTTTTTT	CASRRDRANTGELFF
-	few	TRBV14	TRBJ1-5	TGTGCCAGCAGCCAAGGGTTCGGACAGCATCAGCCCCAGCATTTT	CASSQGFGQHQPQHF
-	many	TRBV29-1	TRBJ2-7	TGCAGCGTTGGACAGCAAAACTACGAGCAGTACTTC	CSVGQQNYEQYF
TRBD2	many	TRBV11-2	TRBJ2-5	TGTGCCAGCAGCCCGCTGGGGGGAGGGTTCCAAGAGACCCAGTACTTC	CASSPLGGGFQETQYF
-	many	TRBV28	TRBJ1-2	TGTGCCAGTCACAGGAATTCTTATGGCTACACCTTC	CASHRNSYGYTF